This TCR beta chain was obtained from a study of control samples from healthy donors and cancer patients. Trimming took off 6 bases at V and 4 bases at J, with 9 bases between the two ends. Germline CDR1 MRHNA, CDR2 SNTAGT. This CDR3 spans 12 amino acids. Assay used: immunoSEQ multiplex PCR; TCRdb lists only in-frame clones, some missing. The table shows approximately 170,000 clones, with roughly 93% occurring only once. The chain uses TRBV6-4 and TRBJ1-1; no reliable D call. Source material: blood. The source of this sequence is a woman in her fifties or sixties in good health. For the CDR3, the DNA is TGTGCCAGCAGCGGCCCGGGCACTGAAGCTTTCTTT. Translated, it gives CASSGPGTEAFF.